One and the same sample provided the 8 T cell receptor beta chains below, sequenced in a study of T cell repertoires in cytomegalovirus infection. Their specific antigens are unknown. TCRdb itself ran the reads through MiXCR, one entry per CDR3 protein. The repertoire holds around 710,000 distinct CDR3 sequences, with 25% to 35% as singletons. The sequences come from cultured CD8+ T cells from PBMCs, collected from culture after CMV antigen stimulation. These receptors all come from a human donor in good health (CMV status not recorded). Some clones in this sample may be carry-over from other donors' samples.

This clonotype was seen a single time. This chain links TRBV7-4 with TRBJ2-1; D may match TRBD1 or TRBD2 (5 bases each). Germline loops: CDR1 SGHVT, CDR2 SQSDAQ. With 3 bases removed from V and 0 bases from J, the gap between germline ends came to 9 bases. The CDR3 is 15 residues long. For the CDR3, the DNA is TGTGCCAGCAGCTTTGAGGGGCCCTCCTACAATGAGCAGTTCTTC. Translating it yields CASSFEGPSYNEQFF.

This clonotype was counted ten times or more. V usage is TRBV4-1 and J usage is TRBJ1-5; D call uncertain. Looked up from germline, CDR1 is MGHRA and CDR2 is YSYEKL. The CDR3 contains 15 residues. The V end lost 0 bases, the J end lost 3 bases, and 9 bases lay between the germline ends. CDR3 sequence reads: CASSQDGDYNQPQHF. The CDR3, as DNA: TGCGCCAGCAGCCAAGATGGCGATTACAATCAGCCCCAGCATTTT.

V gene TRBV28 combines with J gene TRBJ1-4; 7 bases map to TRBD1. From germline, CDR1 is MDHEN and CDR2 SYDVKM. CDR3 length: 14 amino acids. V was clipped by 2 bases and J by 8 bases; unmatched bases: 5. CDR3 in DNA: TGTGCCAGCAGTTTAGACAGGGTGGAAGAAAAACTGTTTTTT. Encoded protein: CASSLDRVEEKLFF.

This clonotype was picked up a small number of times. V usage is TRBV6-2 or TRBV6-3 and J usage is TRBJ1-1; D ambiguous. This CDR3 has 14 amino acids. From germline, CDR1 is MNHEY and CDR2 SVGEGT. The V gene lost 2 bases and the J gene lost 1 base, with 8 bases spanning the gap. CDR3 sequence (DNA): TGTGCCAGCAGTTACAGGGAAGGGAACACTGAAGCTTTCTTT. This encodes CASSYREGNTEAFF.

V gene TRBV19 combines with J gene TRBJ2-3; D may be TRBD1 or TRBD2 (6 bases each). V was pared by 5 bases and J by 0 bases, with 15 bases between. This CDR3 contains 16 residues. Germline V gene lookup returns CDR1 LNHDA and CDR2 SQIVND (reference sequence). The CDR3 region is CASSPREGGSTDTQYF. CDR3 DNA: TGTGCCAGTAGTCCCCGCGAGGGGGGAAGCACAGATACGCAGTATTTT. The whole variable domain, filled in from reference TRBV19 and TRBJ2-3, reads DGGITQSPKYLFRKEGQNVTLSCEQNLNHDAMYWYRQDPGQGLRLIYYSQIVNDFQKGDIAEGYSVSREKKESFPLTVTSAQKNPTAFYLCASSPREGGSTDTQYFGPGTRLTVL.

Only a few counts were recorded for this clonotype. This chain connects TRBV7-9 to TRBJ2-7; unclear D gene. CDR1 SEHNR and CDR2 FQNEAQ come from the germline V gene (reference sequence). Trimming took 1 base from V and 7 from J, leaving 8 bases between them. The CDR3 length is 12 residues. The CDR3 spells CASSLGVREQYF. CDR3 bases: TGTGCCAGCAGCTTAGGGGTAAGGGAGCAGTACTTC.

The genes are TRBV12-3 or TRBV12-4 and TRBJ2-5; 7 nucleotides line up with TRBD1. V lost 6 bases, J lost 6 bases, and 13 bases stayed unmatched. The CDR3 consists of 15 residues. The CDR3 region has the DNA TGTGCCAGCAGAGGGGGAACCCGGGACAGAAAGACCCAGTACTTC. Amino acid sequence: CASRGGTRDRKTQYF.

Concerning this clonotype: This may be a read error: a much more frequent sequence differs by one nucleotide. V is TRBV7-6 and J is TRBJ2-5; D gene ambiguous. Per germline, CDR1 SGHVS and CDR2 FNYEAQ. The CDR3 runs to 17 residues. In DNA, the CDR3 is TGTGCCAGCAGCTCAATCAAGGATATAGGGTTAACAGAGACCCAGTGCTTC. Amino acids: CASSSIKDIGLTETQCF.